The present T cell receptor beta chain was sequenced within a study of blood T cells in healthy people across ages (dated by TCRdb to between 2014 and 2016). Study-wide context: In model experiments, roughly one uniquely barcoded TCR beta cDNA molecule per two T cells was captured by template switching. To track age-related changes in TCR beta repertoire diversity, the study relied on deep sequencing normalized with unique cDNA molecular identifiers. The donors were divided into four age groups: young (average around 17 years), middle-aged (approximately 42), aged (approximately 59) and long-lived (nearly 85). To avoid experimental bias, donors of different ages were distributed randomly across sequencing lanes. Two additional independent replicas of 1 million unique cDNA reads from the same blood draw were analyzed for two donors (one aged 18 to 30 and one aged 80 or older).

The research as a whole found: Estimates of total diversity based on one million sequenced T cells were considered lower bounds and underestimates. Observed TCR beta diversity per million T cells fell roughly linearly with age, and a significant reduction was already apparent by age roughly 40. Because the CMV infection status of the donors was unknown, age-related changes in expanded clonotypes may potentially have been confounded. A strong correlation was found between observed TCR beta diversity and the percentage of naive T cells measured by flow cytometry. Because profiling used bulk unsorted PBMCs, naive and antigen-experienced compartments could not be compared conclusively. Compared with the aged group, the long-lived group had more naive CD4+ T cells, fewer expanded clones and increased TCR diversity, suggesting age selection.

Receptors were amplified or captured by 5' RACE. Sequencing was performed on an Illumina HiSeq 2500. A second PCR of roughly 7 to 11 cycles was performed with a sample-barcoded 5' primer and a J-beta primer mix. A unique molecular identifier was introduced onto each TCR beta cDNA molecule by a template-switch 5' adaptor carrying 12 random nucleotides. Each sample yielded at least 2.5 million CDR3-containing paired-end reads. First-strand cDNA synthesis was performed from all RNA using the Mint cDNA synthesis kit, with priming by a TRBC-specific oligonucleotide. After uracil-DNA glycosylase treatment, a first 18-cycle PCR used universal primers M1SS and BC2_uni_R on all cDNA. In the original analysis: For normalization, 1 million high-quality reads, each with a distinct molecular identifier, were randomly selected from each sample. Reads sharing molecular identifiers were discarded rather than binned into consensus sequences. MiTCR, run with a Q25 quality threshold and the strictest error-elimination algorithm, handled CDR3 identification, clonotype clustering and error correction. Lower-bound total TCR beta diversity was estimated with a nonparametric unseen species model using Euler transformation. TCRdb applied fastp at Q25 and MiXCR to the public reads, then kept only in-frame beta chains. CDR3 protein duplicates are merged, each entry listing the most common genes and DNA. The V and J calls, along with clone size, are taken from TCRdb and not from the paper's own processing. The sample table shows 1.2 million to 1.5 million distinct CDR3 sequences, and 59% are seen once. 6.5% to 8.5% of the sample is taken by the ten largest.

The germline V gene encodes CDR1 SQVTM and CDR2 ANQGSEA. V loses 6 bases at its end and J loses 7 bases; junction bases beyond the gene matches: 8. From the cysteine up to the phenylalanine, the CDR3 has a length of 12 residues. Only the CDR3 part of the read is kept: 36 bases, read in frame from the first base. Donors were 39 systemically healthy Caucasian individuals from Russia aged roughly 6 to 100 years. Around 10 milliliters of peripheral blood were collected from each donor into EDTA-treated Vacutainer tubes. Ficoll-Paque density-gradient centrifugation was used to isolate PBMCs, with at least 6.5 million per sample. Trizol reagent was used to extract total RNA from the PBMCs, yielding at least 5.5 micrograms per sample. The percentages of naive CD45RAhigh/CD27high T cells were determined by flow cytometry on a PBMC aliquot from every donor. This clonotype was observed a few times. The antigen it recognizes is unknown. Within one base of it there is no much larger clone, and no base qualities were kept.

The TCR originated in a man aged 18 to 30 in good health. The chain joins TRBV29-1 to TRBJ2-7; 8 central nucleotides agree with TRBD1. Sequenced input: blood. Read as DNA, the sequence is TGCAGCGTCCGGAACGGGGACAGGGAGCAGTACTTC. Its amino acids are CSVRNGDREQYF.